This T cell receptor beta chain was profiled in a study of T cell changes during pregnancy in multiple sclerosis. Trimming removed 7 bases at V and 2 bases at J, with 12 bases between. This CDR3 has 14 amino acids. Germline V gene data show CDR1 as MNHNY and CDR2 as SVGAGI (reference sequence). The data were produced by immunoSEQ multiplex PCR, yet TCRdb's version contains in-frame clones alone and is incomplete. The sample records about 80,000 clones, about 92% being singletons. The rearrangement links TRBV6-6 to TRBJ1-5, with a weak D call TRBD1 (5 bases). Sequencing was performed on peripheral blood, taken before pregnancy. The TCR comes from a female donor with multiple sclerosis, enrolled in a pregnancy study. CDR3 residues: CASIGGFGNQPQHF. In DNA, the CDR3 is TGTGCCAGCATTGGGGGGTTTGGCAATCAGCCCCAGCATTTT.